Sequencing of this TCR beta chain was carried out in a study of blood T cell repertoires in COVID-19 (dated by TCRdb to the early 2020s). About the study as a whole: Samples covering the acute and convalescent phases of COVID-19 were provided by collaborators in the United States, Italy and Spain. Samples were obtained from the ongoing ImmuneRACE study (first 160 participants) and from 1,254 subjects provided by 6 global collaborators. The repertoires were made available in a free public database intended to serve as a resource for research on the immune response to SARS-CoV-2. Where HLA class I and class II types were available, the types were taken from metadata supplied by the sample provider, not from assay-based typing. The sample metadata nearly always contained a de-identified subject ID, COVID-19 status, age in years and sex. Deeply sampled blood TCRbeta repertoires from subjects exposed to, actively infected with, or recovered from COVID-19 were included in the dataset. The material from the prospective study consisted of cDNA or gDNA derived from T cells, B-cell-depleted T cells, or PBMCs. The paper's findings and limits, for the study overall: The quantity of clinical and demographic metadata differed by source and by participant and was supplied without curation.

In the prospective study, participants were about 18 to 90 years old, resided in about two dozen geographic areas of the United States, and were enrolled through a virtual design. To assign participants to cohorts, the prospective study relied on clinical history that participants themselves reported in a screening survey and a study questionnaire. Recovered participants in ImmuneRACE Cohort 3 were defined by two consecutive negative NP/OP PCR tests, clearance by a healthcare professional, or resolution of symptoms. In the prospective study, mobile phlebotomists collected whole blood, serum and a nasopharyngeal or oropharyngeal swab from each participant. Participants in the prospective study had the option to provide additional blood draws and questionnaires over a roughly 2-month period. Before DNA extraction, blood samples from the prospective study were shipped at room temperature or frozen.

The germline V gene provides CDR1 MDHEN and CDR2 SYDVKM. CDR3 length: 13 amino acids, cysteine to phenylalanine. Just the 39-base CDR3 DNA is kept, in frame starting at base 1. V and J are trimmed by 6 bases and 3 bases, and the gene matches miss 4 bases of the junction. Concerning this clone itself: Its antigen is unknown. Base qualities are not recorded, but no much larger clone differs from it by a single base.

TCRbeta CDR3 regions were amplified from genomic DNA using the immunoSEQ Assay, a bias-controlled multiplex PCR. The original pipeline was this. The number of nucleated cells in each sample was estimated by amplification of reference gene primers within the assay. To quantify the absolute abundance of each unique TCRbeta CDR3 rearrangement, sequence reads were collapsed and filtered. For each sample, productive Simpson clonality was calculated as the square root of Simpson's diversity index over productive rearrangements. This is the immuneACCESS table as TCRdb keeps it, with only in-frame sequences that have V and J called. A part of the clones is gone; compared with another copy, unresolved V genes explain less than half, and the rest is unexplained. From that table come the V and J calls and clone size; the DNA was used to work out D and trimming. This sample comprises 310,000 or so clones, over 80% of them detected only once. The ten largest clones add up to approximately 9% of the sample.

The sequenced sample consisted of PBMCs or T cells enriched from blood (not recorded which). The rearrangement joined TRBV28 to TRBJ1-2; TRBD1 agrees with 7 junctional bases. The receptor comes from a young woman who had recovered from COVID-19. DNA sequence: TGTGCCAGCAGCATCGACAGGGACTATGGCTACACCTTC. The translation is CASSIDRDYGYTF.